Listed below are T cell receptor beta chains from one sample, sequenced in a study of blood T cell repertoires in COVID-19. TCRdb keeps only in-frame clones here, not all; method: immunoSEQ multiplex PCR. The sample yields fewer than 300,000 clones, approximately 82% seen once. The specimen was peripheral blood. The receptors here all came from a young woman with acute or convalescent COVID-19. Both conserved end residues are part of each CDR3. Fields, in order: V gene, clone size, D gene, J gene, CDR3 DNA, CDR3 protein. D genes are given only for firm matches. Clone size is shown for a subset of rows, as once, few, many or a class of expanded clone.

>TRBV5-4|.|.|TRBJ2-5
TGTGCCAGCATTGGTCCAGGGGGGGAGACCCAGTACTTC
CASIGPGGETQYF
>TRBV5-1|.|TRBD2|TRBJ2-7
TGCGCCAGCAGCTTGGGACTAGCGGGTTCCTACGAGCAGTACTTC
CASSLGLAGSYEQYF
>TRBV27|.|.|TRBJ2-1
TGTGCCAGCAGTTTTAGATTAGATGAGCAGTTCTTC
CASSFRLDEQFF
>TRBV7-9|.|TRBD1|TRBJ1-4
TGTGCCAGCGGGCCGGGACAGGCTAATGAAAAACTGTTTTTT
CASGPGQANEKLFF
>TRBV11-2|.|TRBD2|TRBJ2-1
TGTGCCAGCAGCTTATCAGGTAGCGGGCACAATGAGCAGTTCTTC
CASSLSGSGHNEQFF
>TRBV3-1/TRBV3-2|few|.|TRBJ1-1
TGTGCCAGCAGCCAATCAGGGCTTGAAGCTTTCTTT
CASSQSGLEAFF
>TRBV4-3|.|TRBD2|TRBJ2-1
TGCGCCAGCAGCCCGGGACTAGCGCTATACAATGAGCAGTTCTTC
CASSPGLALYNEQFF
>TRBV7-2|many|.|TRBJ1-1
TGTGCCAGCAGCCCTAGACAGTATAACACTGAAGCTTTCTTT
CASSPRQYNTEAFF
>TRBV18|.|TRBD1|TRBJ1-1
TGTGCCAGCGCAATTCATGGACAGGGCACTGAAGCTTTCTTT
CASAIHGQGTEAFF
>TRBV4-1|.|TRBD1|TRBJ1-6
TGCGCCAGCAGCCACCCACAGGGGGATAATTCACCCCTCCACTTT
CASSHPQGDNSPLHF
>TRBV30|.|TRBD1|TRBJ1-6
TGTGCCTGGAGTATCGGACAGGGGTTCTCCTATAATTCACCCCTCCACTTT
CAWSIGQGFSYNSPLHF
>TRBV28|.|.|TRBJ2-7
TGTGCCAGCAGTTCTTACAGGCGGGGAACCTACGAGCAGTACTTC
CASSSYRRGTYEQYF
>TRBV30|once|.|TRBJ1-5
TGTGCCTGGAGTATAAGGGGAAATCAGCCCCAGCATTTT
CAWSIRGNQPQHF
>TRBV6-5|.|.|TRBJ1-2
TGTGCCAGCAGTTATATGCAACTCGACTCTGGCTACACCTTC
CASSYMQLDSGYTF
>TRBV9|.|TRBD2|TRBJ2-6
TGTGCCAGCAGCGTAGCGAGGGGAGGGGCGGGATCCTCTGGGGCCAACGTCCTGACTTTC
CASSVARGGAGSSGANVLTF
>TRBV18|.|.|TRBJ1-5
TGTGCCAGCTCACCATCAGGTGCGTCTAGCAATCAGCCCCAGCATTTT
CASSPSGASSNQPQHF
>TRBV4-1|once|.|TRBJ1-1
TGCGCCAGCAGCCAAGATACGTTTGCGGGGCAGGGGAACACTGAAGCTTTCTTT
CASSQDTFAGQGNTEAFF
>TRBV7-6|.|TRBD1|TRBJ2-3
TGTGCCATCCGACAGGGGAGCACAGATACGCAGTATTTT
CAIRQGSTDTQYF
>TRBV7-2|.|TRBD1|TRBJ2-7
TGTGCCAGCAGCTTCTCCGGGACAGGGGGCGGCGAGCAGTACTTC
CASSFSGTGGGEQYF
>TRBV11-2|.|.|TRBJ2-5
TGTGCCAGCAGCAACCGTCCGGGGGAAAAGGAGACCCAGTACTTC
CASSNRPGEKETQYF
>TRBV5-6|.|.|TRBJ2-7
TGTGCCAGCAGCTTGGAGACAGGCCTTTGGGAGCAGTACTTC
CASSLETGLWEQYF
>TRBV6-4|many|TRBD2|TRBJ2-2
TGTGCCAGCAGTGCTAGCGGGAGCACCGGGGAGCTGTTTTTT
CASSASGSTGELFF
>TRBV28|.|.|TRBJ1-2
TGTGCCATTCGGGGGGGCCCGCGCCCCTTCCAGAACTATGGCTACACCTTC
CAIRGGPRPFQNYGYTF
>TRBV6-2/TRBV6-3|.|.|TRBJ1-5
TGTGCCAGCAGTTACGACGGGGGAAAGCCCCAGCATTTT
CASSYDGGKPQHF